The clone carrying this TCR beta chain was counted only a few times. Its antigen remains unidentified. This entry comes from a study of response to subunit inactivated influenza vaccine. Regarding the study as a whole: Authors suggested each seasonal influenza vaccination recruits few new T cells.

TCRdb itself ran the RT-PCR reads through MiXCR, one entry per CDR3 protein. This table has 500,000 to 700,000 distinct CDR3 sequences, under 30% appearing once. Per the germline V gene, CDR1 is MNHNY and CDR2 is SVGAGI (reference sequence). V dropped 4 bases and J dropped 3 bases, with 6 bases sitting between them. This CDR3 is 12 amino acids long. The same sample was also studied in work on T cells expressing NK-cell markers. That study adds: It was by 5'RACE template switching with UMIs that TCR beta cDNA was made. NKG2C+ dominant clonotype frequencies in five or six donors were roughly 1.0-7.5% of CD8+ T cells. Dominance of the CD3+CD56-NKG2C+ fraction by these clonotypes also held in a handful of donors.

The chain carries TRBV6-6 and TRBJ2-5; the D is unclear. The clonotype was recovered from a man aged 50 or older who received an inactivated influenza vaccine. Source: CD4+ T cells sorted from PBMCs, taken 11 to 12 days after vaccination. The DNA for the CDR3 is TGTGCCAGCAGTTCTATCGAAGAGACCCAGTACTTC. This codes for CASSSIEETQYF.